This entry lists 30 T cell receptor beta chains sequenced from one sample in a study of shared clonotypes between healthy human individuals. Libraries were prepared by immunoSEQ multiplex PCR; TCRdb keeps only in-frame clonotypes and omits some of them. Seen here are about 2 million clones, over 85% observed once, and the top ten hold about 1.1%. Only CD45RO-negative cells positively selected for CCR7 counted as naive CD8 cells, so terminally differentiated effector memory CD45RA+ cells were excluded. Material for sequencing was naive CD8+ T cells sorted from blood. Receptor source: a man between 18 and 29 years old in good health.

This chain connects TRBV5-1 to TRBJ2-1; 9 bases map to TRBD2. The CDR3 is made up of 16 amino acids. Trimming cost V 3 bases and J 0 bases; bases outside gene matches: 4. From germline, CDR1 is SGHRS and CDR2 YFSETQ. CDR3 in amino acids: CASSSSGVSSYNEQFF. Written as DNA, the CDR3 is TGCGCCAGCAGCTCTAGCGGGGTTAGCTCCTACAATGAGCAGTTCTTC.

This chain uses TRBV7-8 with TRBJ2-7, with 9 bases aligning to TRBD2. Germline CDR1 is SGHVS and CDR2 is FQNEAQ. With 1 base clipped from V and 4 bases from J, the junction kept 11 bases outside the gene matches. CDR3 length: 17 amino acids. The CDR3 sequence is CASSLGLAGARVYEQYF. DNA of the CDR3: TGTGCCAGCAGCTTAGGTTTAGCGGGGGCGAGGGTTTACGAGCAGTACTTC. Based on the CDR3 plus reference TRBV7-8 and TRBJ2-7, the full variable domain is GAGVSQSPRYKVAKRGQDVALRCDPISGHVSLFWYQQALGQGPEFLTYFQNEAQLDKSGLPSDRFFAERPEGSVSTLKIQRTQQEDSAVYLCASSLGLAGARVYEQYFGPGTRLTVT.

In the case of this clone: The sample contains more than one DNA sequence encoding this CDR3. V and J are TRBV5-6 and TRBJ2-7; D not certain. The V end lost 0 bases, the J end lost 1 base, and 8 bases lay between the germline ends. Germline-derived CDR1 and CDR2 are SGHDT and YYEEEE. The CDR3 consists of 14 residues. CDR3 residues: CASSLGTSSYEQYF. DNA for the CDR3: TGTGCCAGCAGCTTGGGTACGTCGTCCTACGAGCAGTACTTC.

The chain employs TRBV4-1 and TRBJ2-2; 7 bases are a match to TRBD1. The V gene end was trimmed by 1 base and the J gene end by 0 bases; junction bases not matched to a gene: 5. The CDR3 spans 17 residues. In germline, CDR1 is MGHRA, CDR2 YSYEKL. The CDR3 nucleotides read TGCGCCAGCAGCCAAGGACCCGGGACAGCGAACACCGGGGAGCTGTTTTTT. Amino acid sequence: CASSQGPGTANTGELFF.

The V and J genes are TRBV6-5 and TRBJ2-7, with D possibly matching TRBD1 (6 bases). Trimming took 6 bases from V and 6 from J, leaving 18 bases between them. The CDR3 has 14 residues. Germline V gene lookup returns CDR1 MNHEY and CDR2 SVGAGI. The CDR3 region is CASSWTGTLSEQYF. The CDR3 bases are TGTGCCAGCAGCTGGACCGGGACACTATCCGAGCAGTACTTC.

The chain joins TRBV4-3 to TRBJ2-1; D possibly corresponds to TRBD2 (6 bases). The CDR3 runs to 18 residues. The germline CDR1 and CDR2 sequences are LGHNA and YSLEER. The germline V and J ends were trimmed by 0 bases and 0 bases, with 15 bases remaining between them. The DNA of the CDR3 is TGCGCCAGCAGCCAAGATACCGGACTATCGAGCTCCTACAATGAGCAGTTCTTC. Translation gives CASSQDTGLSSSYNEQFF.

The chain joins TRBV15 to TRBJ1-3; no reliable D call. With 0 bases removed from V and 0 bases from J, the gap between germline ends came to 9 bases. Germline V gene sequence: CDR1 LNHNV, CDR2 YYDKDF (reference sequence). The CDR3 extends over 16 amino acids. CDR3 bases: TGTGCCACCAGCAGAGATAACGGACGCTCTGGAAACACCATATATTTT. Protein product: CATSRDNGRSGNTIYF.

The V call is TRBV4-1, the J call TRBJ1-1; D uncertain. V was trimmed by 4 bases and J by 1 base, leaving 16 bases between them. This CDR3 is 16 amino acids long. Germline V gene lookup returns CDR1 MGHRA and CDR2 YSYEKL. This chain's CDR3 is CASSRIGLGANTEAFF. CDR3 DNA sequence: TGCGCCAGCAGCCGTATAGGGCTTGGCGCGAACACTGAAGCTTTCTTT.

V gene TRBV4-1 combines with J gene TRBJ2-7; 11 bases are shared with TRBD1. V shed 3 bases and J 3 bases; nucleotides not matched to a gene: 4. The CDR3 contains 15 residues. Per the germline V gene, CDR1 is MGHRA and CDR2 is YSYEKL. The CDR3 loop reads CASSHRDRGDYEQYF. The CDR3 DNA reads TGCGCCAGCAGCCACCGGGACAGGGGGGACTACGAGCAGTACTTC.

The chain recombines TRBV19 with TRBJ1-1, with D possibly matching TRBD1 (5 bases). V was cut by 10 bases and J by 5 bases, with 11 bases left in between. The CDR3 covers 11 residues. The germline V gene encodes CDR1 LNHDA and CDR2 SQIVND (reference sequence). The CDR3: CAIQTATEAFF. CDR3 bases: TGTGCCATCCAGACAGCGACTGAAGCTTTCTTT.

The chain combines TRBV27 with TRBJ2-1, with D possibly TRBD2 on 6 matching bases. The V end lost 6 bases, the J end lost 4 bases, and 16 bases lay between the germline ends. The CDR3 has 15 amino acids. Germline V gene sequence: CDR1 MNHEY, CDR2 SMNVEV (reference sequence). For the CDR3, the DNA is TGTGCCAGCAGATTTGGGACGGAGGGGTACAATGAGCAGTTCTTC. It encodes CASRFGTEGYNEQFF.

The genes are TRBV18 and TRBJ1-5, with D possibly being TRBD1 (6 bases). The CDR3 has 16 amino acids. Germline-derived CDR1 and CDR2 are KGHSH and LQKENI. Trimming cost V 0 bases and J 2 bases, with 11 bases left between them. The CDR3 protein is CASSPPGAGGNQPQHF. CDR3 DNA: TGTGCCAGCTCACCACCGGGGGCGGGGGGCAATCAGCCCCAGCATTTT.

The CDR3 nucleotides are TGCGCCAGCACCCCCGGAGGGGGGGTCCAGGGAAACACCATATATTTT. Its translation is CASTPGGGVQGNTIYF. The chain combines TRBV4-1 with TRBJ1-3; the D gene is possibly TRBD1 (6 bases). Germline-derived CDR1 and CDR2 are MGHRA and YSYEKL. V dropped 7 bases and J dropped 4 bases, with 20 bases sitting between them. CDR3 length: 16 amino acids.

The genes are TRBV4-3 and TRBJ2-3; D not certain. The germline V gene has CDR1 LGHNA and CDR2 YSLEER. The CDR3 is made up of 13 amino acids. V lost 4 bases and J 0 bases, leaving 5 bases between the germline ends. CDR3 bases: TGCGCCAGCAGCCGTAGCAGCACAGATACGCAGTATTTT. Translating it yields CASSRSSTDTQYF.

This chain links TRBV19 with TRBJ2-7; D is unclear. The CDR3 totals 15 residues. Trimming stripped 1 base from V and 2 bases from J, with 12 bases between. CDR1 is LNHDA and CDR2 is SQIVND in the germline V gene (reference sequence). This CDR3 reads CASSIANGPPYEQYF. CDR3 sequence (DNA): TGTGCCAGTAGTATAGCTAACGGGCCTCCCTACGAGCAGTACTTC.

CDR3 in amino acids: CASIRTGWNSPLHF. The CDR3 DNA sequence: TGTGCCAGCATCAGGACAGGGTGGAATTCACCCCTCCACTTT. This rearrangement joins TRBV5-6 to TRBJ1-6; 8 bases are shared with TRBD1. From germline, CDR1 is SGHDT and CDR2 YYEEEE. The CDR3 is 14 amino acids. The V and J ends lost 6 bases and 7 bases, in that order; junction bases with no gene match: 6.

The CDR3 DNA follows: TGTGCCAGCAGTTTTTCGATAGAGGGCTACAATGAGCAGTTCTTC. Amino acids: CASSFSIEGYNEQFF. The V and J genes are TRBV28 and TRBJ2-1; perhaps TRBD2 as D (5 bases). The CDR3 sequence is 15 residues long. The V gene's germline CDR1 is MDHEN and CDR2 SYDVKM. The V gene lost 3 bases and the J gene lost 3 bases, with 12 bases spanning the gap. Drawing the rest from reference TRBV28 and TRBJ2-1, the complete variable domain is DVKVTQSSRYLVKRTGEKVFLECVQDMDHENMFWYRQDPGLGLRLIYFSYDVKMKEKGDIPEGYSVSREKKERFSLILESASTNQTSMYLCASSFSIEGYNEQFFGPGTRLTVL.

V is TRBV13 and J is TRBJ2-1, with TRBD1 identical over 9 bases. The CDR3 loop spans 15 amino acids. The germline V gene has CDR1 PRHDT and CDR2 FYEKMQ (reference sequence). Germline trimming cut 5 bases from V and 9 bases from J; bases unmatched to any gene: 11. The chain's CDR3 is CASSPRDRELSEQFF. The DNA for the CDR3 is TGTGCCAGCAGCCCCCGGGACAGGGAGCTGAGTGAGCAGTTCTTC. Full variable domain (outside the CDR3, taken from reference TRBV13 and TRBJ2-1): AAGVIQSPRHLIKEKRETATLKCYPIPRHDTVYWYQQGPGQDPQFLISFYEKMQSDKGSIPDRFSAQQFSDYHSELNMSSLELGDSALYFCASSPRDRELSEQFFGPGTRLTVL.

V usage is TRBV6-5 and J usage is TRBJ2-5; D uncertain. V was cut by 2 bases and J by 1 base, with 5 bases left in between. The germline V gene encodes CDR1 MNHEY and CDR2 SVGAGI. The CDR3 runs to 13 residues. The CDR3 DNA reads as TGTGCCAGCAGTTACGGGATCCAAGAGACCCAGTACTTC. This sequence encodes CASSYGIQETQYF.

For the CDR3, the DNA is TGTGCCAGCAGCCACCAGGGGGAAGAGACCCAGTACTTC. This encodes CASSHQGEETQYF. The rearrangement uses TRBV14 and TRBJ2-5, with 7 bases matching TRBD1. Germline V gene sequence: CDR1 SGHDN, CDR2 FVKESK. The junction had 1 base not matched to a gene; V was cut back by 3 bases and J by 3 bases. The CDR3 length is 13 residues.

CDR3 loop: CASSYMDRGLGEAFF. CDR3 nucleotide sequence: TGTGCCAGCAGTTACATGGACAGGGGGCTGGGTGAAGCTTTCTTT. This chain connects TRBV6-6 to TRBJ1-1; 11 bases fit TRBD1. The CDR3 sequence is 15 residues long. CDR1 MNHNY and CDR2 SVGAGI come from the germline V gene (reference sequence). The J segment lost 7 bases and the V segment lost 2 bases, leaving 6 bases of the junction unmatched.

CDR3 residues: CASSLRPWGEKLFF. CDR3 DNA: TGTGCCAGCAGTTTACGCCCCTGGGGAGAAAAACTGTTTTTT. The chain has TRBV28 and TRBJ1-4; D is ambiguous. The CDR3 has 14 residues. Trimming removed 2 bases from V and 8 bases from J, with 12 bases in between. The germline CDR1 and CDR2 sequences are MDHEN and SYDVKM.

The chain combines TRBV30 with TRBJ2-1; D might be TRBD2 (6 bases). V lost 0 bases to trimming and J lost 4 bases, with 16 bases between them. Germline loops: CDR1 GTSNPN, CDR2 SVGIG (reference sequence). The CDR3 has 16 amino acids. The CDR3 loop reads CAWSVLSGAYYNEQFF. CDR3 nucleotide sequence: TGTGCCTGGAGTGTACTGTCGGGAGCTTATTACAATGAGCAGTTCTTC.

The chain couples TRBV4-1 to TRBJ1-6; 7 positions agree with TRBD1. The CDR3 runs to 13 residues. V dropped 8 bases and J dropped 10; count of bases not matched to a gene: 8. Germline-derived CDR1 and CDR2 are MGHRA and YSYEKL. The CDR3 here is CASGQVAVSPLHF. DNA of the CDR3: TGCGCCAGCGGACAGGTCGCGGTGTCACCCCTCCACTTT.

V gene TRBV5-1 combines with J gene TRBJ2-5, with 8 bases that match TRBD1. Germline lookup yields CDR1 SGHRS and CDR2 YFSETQ. The CDR3 contains 14 residues. V shed 4 bases, J shed 2 bases, and the junction held 4 bases outside the gene matches. CDR3 loop: CASSGQGAQETQYF. In nucleotides, the CDR3 is TGCGCCAGCAGCGGACAGGGCGCTCAAGAGACCCAGTACTTC.

In its sample, this clone was seen once. The chain employs TRBV7-9 and TRBJ2-7; 8 bases fit TRBD2. Germline V lookup: CDR1 SEHNR, CDR2 FQNEAQ (reference sequence). This CDR3 has 14 residues. The ends lost 5 bases at V and 4 bases at J; junction bases unmatched: 7. The DNA for the CDR3 is TGTGCCAGCAGCGCGGGACTAGTTGCGTACGAGCAGTACTTC. It codes for CASSAGLVAYEQYF.

This chain joins TRBV5-6 and TRBJ2-1; tentatively, D is TRBD2 (5 bases). Trimming shortened V by 4 bases and J by 7 bases, and 18 bases separated the two germline ends. The CDR3 length is 15 residues. Germline V gene sequence: CDR1 SGHDT, CDR2 YYEEEE. The CDR3 nucleotides read TGTGCCAGCAGCACGGACTCTAGTGAGGTGAATGAGCAGTTCTTC. Protein sequence: CASSTDSSEVNEQFF. Full variable domain (missing parts from reference TRBV5-6 and TRBJ2-1): DAGVTQSPTHLIKTRGQQVTLRCSPKSGHDTVSWYQQALGQGPQFIFQYYEEEERQRGNFPDRFSGHQFPNYSSELNVNALLLGDSALYLCASSTDSSEVNEQFFGPGTRLTVL.

The J gene is TRBJ1-1, the V gene TRBV19; the D is unclear. CDR3 size: 11 residues. The ends were cut back, 5 bases at V and 11 bases at J, with 12 bases in the middle. From germline, CDR1 is LNHDA and CDR2 SQIVND (reference sequence). CDR3 in amino acids: CASSEGPVAFF. In DNA, the CDR3 is TGTGCCAGTAGTGAGGGCCCGGTGGCTTTCTTT.

The chain uses TRBV7-8 and TRBJ2-1; 8 bases fit TRBD1. After removal of 2 bases from V and 6 bases from J, the junction contained 12 bases not matched to a gene. CDR1 is SGHVS, CDR2 FQNEAQ, per germline. The CDR3 is 17 residues long. Here the CDR3 reads CASSLFIQGGNTNEQFF. In DNA form, the CDR3 reads TGTGCCAGCAGCTTATTCATACAGGGGGGTAATACCAATGAGCAGTTCTTC. Based on the CDR3 plus reference TRBV7-8 and TRBJ2-1, the full variable domain is GAGVSQSPRYKVAKRGQDVALRCDPISGHVSLFWYQQALGQGPEFLTYFQNEAQLDKSGLPSDRFFAERPEGSVSTLKIQRTQQEDSAVYLCASSLFIQGGNTNEQFFGPGTRLTVL.

This chain connects TRBV5-1 to TRBJ2-3; 10 nucleotides match TRBD2. J gave up 2 bases and V 4 bases, and 7 bases lay outside the gene matches. The CDR3 contains 16 residues. Germline CDR1 is SGHRS and CDR2 is YFSETQ. In DNA form, the CDR3 reads TGCGCCAGCAGCCCCCCTAGCGGGGGAACCACAGATACGCAGTATTTT. This gives the protein CASSPPSGGTTDTQYF.